This T cell receptor (beta chain) emerged from a study of PD-1 blockade in classical Hodgkin lymphoma. Study-wide results and limits: With CD4+ cells, TCR diversity rose significantly by C4D1, but not with CD8+ cells. The study found complete responders had baseline diversity similar to newly diagnosed patients.

Every patient experienced relapse after autologous stem cell transplantation, and brentuximab vedotin exposure varied. Notes on this clone: Its antigen is unknown.

The repertoire was sequenced with immunoSEQ multiplex PCR; TCRdb's copy has only in-frame clones and lacks some. The data show some 95,000 clones, 89% seen once. The origin of this receptor is a human donor with classical Hodgkin lymphoma. Material: peripheral blood mononuclear cells (PBMCs), obtained before the second cycle of nivolumab.

The CDR3 coding sequence is TGTGCCAGCAGCCGTCGGGGACTAGCGGCCGAGCAGTTCTTC. Its translation is CASSRRGLAAEQFF. The chain couples TRBV11-2 to TRBJ2-1, with 11 nucleotides matching TRBD2. The CDR3 is 14 amino acids. The trim removed 5 bases at V and 10 bases at J, leaving 7 bases unmatched. Germline CDR1 is SGHAT and CDR2 is FQNNGV.